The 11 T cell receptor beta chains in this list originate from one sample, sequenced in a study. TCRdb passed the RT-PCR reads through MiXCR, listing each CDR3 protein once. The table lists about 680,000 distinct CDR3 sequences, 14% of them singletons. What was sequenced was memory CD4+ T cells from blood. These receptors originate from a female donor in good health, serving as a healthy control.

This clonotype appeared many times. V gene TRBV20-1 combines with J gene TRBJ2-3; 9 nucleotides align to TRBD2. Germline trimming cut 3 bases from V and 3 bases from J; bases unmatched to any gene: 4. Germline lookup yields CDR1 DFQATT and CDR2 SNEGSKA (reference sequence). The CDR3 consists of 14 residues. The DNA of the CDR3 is TGCAGTGCTAGTGATAGCGGGAGTACAGATACGCAGTATTTT. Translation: CSASDSGSTDTQYF.

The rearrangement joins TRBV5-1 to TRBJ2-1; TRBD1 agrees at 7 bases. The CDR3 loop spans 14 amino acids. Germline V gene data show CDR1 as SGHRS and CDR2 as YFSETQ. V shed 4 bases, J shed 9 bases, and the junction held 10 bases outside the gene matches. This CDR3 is CASSQGQTDAEQFF. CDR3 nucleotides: TGCGCCAGCAGCCAGGGACAGACGGACGCTGAGCAGTTCTTC.

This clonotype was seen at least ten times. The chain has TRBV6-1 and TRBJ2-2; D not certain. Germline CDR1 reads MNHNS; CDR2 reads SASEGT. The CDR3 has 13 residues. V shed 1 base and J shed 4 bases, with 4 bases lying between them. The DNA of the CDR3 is TGTGCCAGCAGTGAAGACAGCACCGGGGAGCTGTTTTTT. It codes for CASSEDSTGELFF.

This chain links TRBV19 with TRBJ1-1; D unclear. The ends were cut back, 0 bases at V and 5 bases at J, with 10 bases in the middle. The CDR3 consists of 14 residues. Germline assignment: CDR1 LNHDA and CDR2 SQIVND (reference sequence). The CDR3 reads CASSIDWRDTEAFF. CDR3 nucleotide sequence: TGTGCCAGTAGTATAGACTGGAGGGATACTGAAGCTTTCTTT.

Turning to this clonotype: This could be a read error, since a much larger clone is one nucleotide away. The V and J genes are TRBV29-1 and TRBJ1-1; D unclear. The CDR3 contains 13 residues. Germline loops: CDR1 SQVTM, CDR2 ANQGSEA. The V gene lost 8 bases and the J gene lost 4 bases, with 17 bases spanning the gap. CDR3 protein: CSSEEGYGTEAFF. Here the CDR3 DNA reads TGCAGCTCCGAGGAAGGGTACGGCACTGAAGCTTTCTTT.

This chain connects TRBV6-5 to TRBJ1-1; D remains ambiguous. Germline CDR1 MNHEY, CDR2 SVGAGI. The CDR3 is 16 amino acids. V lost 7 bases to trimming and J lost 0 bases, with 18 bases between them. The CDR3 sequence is CASIPSISWVNTEAFF. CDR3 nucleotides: TGTGCCAGCATCCCATCTATCTCTTGGGTGAACACTGAAGCTTTCTTT.

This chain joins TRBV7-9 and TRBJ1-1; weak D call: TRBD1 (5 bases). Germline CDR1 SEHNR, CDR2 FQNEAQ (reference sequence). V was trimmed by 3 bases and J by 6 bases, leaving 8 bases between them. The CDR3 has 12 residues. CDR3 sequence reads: CASSFSRAEAFF. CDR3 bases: TGTGCCAGCAGCTTCAGCAGGGCTGAAGCTTTCTTT.

CDR3 in DNA: TGTGCCAGCAGTTATCGACAGGGGAGCGGTGGAAACACCATATATTTT. Its protein is CASSYRQGSGGNTIYF. The chain recombines TRBV12-3 or TRBV12-4 with TRBJ1-3; 8 nucleotides match TRBD1. V lost 4 bases, J lost 3 bases, and 8 bases stayed unmatched. The CDR3 loop spans 16 amino acids.

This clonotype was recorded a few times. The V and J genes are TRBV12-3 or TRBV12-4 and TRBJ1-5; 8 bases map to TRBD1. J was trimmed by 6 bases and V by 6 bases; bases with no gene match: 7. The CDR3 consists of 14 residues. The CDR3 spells CASRRQGIGQPQHF. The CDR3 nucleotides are TGTGCCAGCAGACGACAGGGGATTGGTCAGCCCCAGCATTTT.

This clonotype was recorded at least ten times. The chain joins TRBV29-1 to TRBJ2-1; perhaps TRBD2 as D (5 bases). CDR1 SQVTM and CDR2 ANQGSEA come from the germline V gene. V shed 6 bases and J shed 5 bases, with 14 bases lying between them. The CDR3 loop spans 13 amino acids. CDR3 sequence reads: CSVLRDQNNEQFF. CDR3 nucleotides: TGCAGCGTGCTCCGGGATCAAAACAATGAGCAGTTCTTC.

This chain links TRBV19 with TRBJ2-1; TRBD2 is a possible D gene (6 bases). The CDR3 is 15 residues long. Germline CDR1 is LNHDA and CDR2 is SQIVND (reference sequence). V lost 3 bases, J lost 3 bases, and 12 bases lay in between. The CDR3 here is CASSIGGSVYNEQFF. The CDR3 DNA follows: TGTGCCAGTAGTATTGGAGGGAGCGTCTACAATGAGCAGTTCTTC.